Presented here are 21 T cell receptor beta chains from one specimen sequenced in a study of blood T cells in healthy people across ages. Primers used in a second PCR of about 7 to 12 cycles were a sample-barcoded 5' primer and a J-beta primer mix. In TCRdb, the 5' RACE reads were re-called with MiXCR into one record per CDR3 protein. The data show about 800,000 distinct CDR3 sequences, around 25% seen once. The same data also contributed to another study, on T cells of mothers and their children.

The sequencing input was blood. The receptor set was obtained from a boy between 10 and 17 years old in good health.

The chain uses TRBV5-1 and TRBJ2-3; weak D call: TRBD1 (6 bases). The V gene's germline CDR1 is SGHRS and CDR2 YFSETQ. Trimming cost V 0 bases and J 0 bases, with 14 bases left between them. CDR3 length: 17 amino acids. The CDR3 spells CASSLGIRGKSTDTQYF. CDR3 sequence (DNA): TGCGCCAGCAGCTTGGGTATAAGGGGGAAAAGCACAGATACGCAGTATTTT.

V and J are TRBV6-2 or TRBV6-3 and TRBJ2-5, with 10 bases fitting TRBD2. The J call may be incorrect, as the DNA end agrees better with TRBJ2-7. In germline, CDR1 is MNHEY, CDR2 SVGEGT. This CDR3 comprises 15 residues. The CDR3 nucleotides read TGTGCCAGCAGTCACGAGGGACTAGCGCCCTACGAGCAGTACTTC. Protein product: CASSHEGLAPYEQYF.

This clonotype has just a few counts. The J gene is TRBJ2-5, the V gene TRBV7-2, with D perhaps TRBD1 or TRBD2 (5 bases each). V was shortened by 0 bases and J by 5 bases, with 10 bases between the two germline ends. Germline V lookup: CDR1 SGHTA, CDR2 FQGNSA. The CDR3 is made up of 14 amino acids. The CDR3 loop reads CASSLAPGTETQYF. The CDR3 bases are TGTGCCAGCAGCTTAGCTCCTGGGACGGAGACCCAGTACTTC.

This clonotype was seen a few times. One end of the junction is discordant with germline, which a read error may explain. This sequence joins TRBV6-5 and TRBJ1-2; 8 bases fit TRBD1. CDR1 and CDR2 (germline): MNHEY, SVGAGI. This CDR3 is built from 18 residues. The CDR3 nucleotides read TGTGCCAGCAGTCACTCCCGTCGGATCGGGACAGGTTTTTTAGGCTACACCTTC. Translating it yields CASSHSRRIGTGFLGYTF.

The chain carries TRBV2 and TRBJ2-7; TRBD1 matches at 11 bases. CDR1 and CDR2 (germline): SNHLY, FYNNEI. After removal of 7 bases from V and 5 bases from J, the junction contained 7 bases not matched to a gene. The length of the CDR3 is 14 residues. The CDR3 protein is CASTADRGRNEQYF. The CDR3 coding sequence is TGTGCCAGCACCGCGGACAGGGGGCGGAACGAGCAGTACTTC.

V gene TRBV20-1 combines with J gene TRBJ2-1, with 13 nucleotides matching TRBD2. The germline CDR1 and CDR2 sequences are DFQATT and SNEGSKA (reference sequence). This CDR3 has 14 residues. Trimming cost V 1 base and J 9 bases; bases outside gene matches: 3. CDR3: CSARGGLAGAEQFF. In DNA form, the CDR3 reads TGCAGTGCTAGAGGCGGACTAGCGGGAGCTGAGCAGTTCTTC.

The V call is TRBV29-1, the J call TRBJ1-1, with TRBD1 matching 10 bases. Germline CDR1 is SQVTM and CDR2 is ANQGSEA. The CDR3 consists of 14 residues. The V and J ends lost 4 bases and 5 bases, in that order; junction bases with no gene match: 7. CDR3 sequence reads: CSVAGTGAGTEAFF. The CDR3 DNA is TGCAGCGTTGCGGGGACAGGGGCCGGAACTGAAGCTTTCTTT.

In this sample, this clonotype turned up a few times. The J gene is TRBJ2-2, the V gene TRBV20-1, with TRBD2 identical over 7 bases. The V gene's germline CDR1 is DFQATT and CDR2 SNEGSKA (reference sequence). The CDR3 extends over 15 amino acids. The trim removed 5 bases at V and 1 base at J, leaving 7 bases unmatched. DNA for the CDR3: TGCAGTGCTTGGCCTAGCGGAAGGAACACCGGGGAGCTGTTTTTT. Protein sequence: CSAWPSGRNTGELFF.

This chain uses TRBV5-1 with TRBJ1-5; D remains unclear. The CDR3 totals 13 residues. Germline CDR1 reads SGHRS; CDR2 reads YFSETQ. V lost 2 bases and J lost 6, with 9 bases in between. CDR3 sequence: CASSFAMGQPQHF. CDR3 bases: TGCGCCAGCAGCTTTGCAATGGGTCAGCCCCAGCATTTT.

The chain couples TRBV30 to TRBJ1-5, with D unclear. The CDR3 is 15 amino acids. Trimming cost V 0 bases and J 7 bases, with 16 bases left between them. Germline CDR1 and CDR2: GTSNPN and SVGIG (reference sequence). CDR3 sequence: CAWSVEGAGRQPQHF. CDR3 coding DNA: TGTGCCTGGAGTGTAGAGGGCGCTGGTAGGCAGCCCCAGCATTTT.

This clonotype was observed a handful of times. One junction end does not reproduce the germline sequence, and a read error may be involved. The rearrangement joins TRBV5-1 to TRBJ1-4; D perhaps matches TRBD1 (5 bases). The germline V gene has CDR1 SGHRS and CDR2 YFSETQ. The CDR3 spans 13 residues. In nucleotides, the CDR3 is TGCGCCAGCAGCTTGAGGTGGGGGGAAAACCTGTTTTTT. It specifies CASSLRWGENLFF. The whole variable domain, filled in from reference TRBV5-1 and TRBJ1-4, reads KAGVTQTPRYLIKTRGQQVTLSCSPISGHRSVSWYQQTPGQGLQFLFEYFSETQRNKGNFPGRFSGRQFSNSRSEMNVSTLELGDSALYLCASSLRWGENLFFGSGTQLSVL.

The chain employs TRBV6-6 and TRBJ2-1, with TRBD2 identical over 7 bases. Losses at the gene ends were 7 bases for V and 2 bases for J; bases not matched to a gene: 8. This CDR3 is built from 15 residues. From germline, CDR1 is MNHNY and CDR2 SVGAGI (reference sequence). The CDR3 sequence is CASIPGGEPYNEQFF. The DNA of the CDR3 is TGTGCCAGCATTCCTGGGGGGGAACCCTACAATGAGCAGTTCTTC.

The genes are TRBV29-1 and TRBJ2-3; 9 bases are shared with TRBD2. This CDR3 comprises 15 residues. The germline gives CDR1 SQVTM, CDR2 ANQGSEA. Losses at the gene ends were 2 bases for V and 6 bases for J; bases not matched to a gene: 9. The CDR3 nucleotides read TGCAGCGTTGAACCTTCCACAGCGGGAGGCGATACGCAGTATTTT. Protein: CSVEPSTAGGDTQYF.

V usage is TRBV29-1 and J usage is TRBJ2-1; D possibly corresponds to TRBD2 (5 bases). CDR1 is SQVTM, CDR2 ANQGSEA, per germline. The CDR3 spans 12 residues. With 1 base removed from V and 16 bases from J, the gap between germline ends came to 17 bases. DNA for the CDR3: TGCAGCGTTGAAGTTAACGGAGGTGTGGGCTTCTTC. Translating it yields CSVEVNGGVGFF.

There are a few counts of this clonotype. The genes are TRBV28 and TRBJ2-2; D gene unclear. Trimming shortened V by 7 bases and J by 0 bases, and 6 bases separated the two germline ends. In germline, CDR1 is MDHEN, CDR2 SYDVKM. CDR3 length: 13 amino acids. The CDR3 here is CASNPANTGELFF. In DNA, the CDR3 is TGTGCCAGCAACCCAGCGAACACCGGGGAGCTGTTTTTT.

This clonotype was picked up a small number of times. The junction and the germline gene differ at one end; a read error may be behind it. The V and J genes are TRBV12-3 or TRBV12-4 and TRBJ2-7, with D tentatively TRBD2 (5 bases). This CDR3 comprises 14 residues. The CDR3 nucleotides are TGTGCCAGCAGTTTAGGGGCGGGCTCCTACGAGCAGTGCTTC. This codes for CASSLGAGSYEQCF.

This chain joins TRBV28 and TRBJ2-1; D is perhaps TRBD1 (6 bases). Near its end, the DNA agrees better with TRBJ2-5, so the J call may be wrong. CDR3 length equals 15 residues. Germline V CDR1 and CDR2: MDHEN, SYDVKM. The CDR3 sequence: CASSPRGRGMETQYF. DNA of the CDR3: TGTGCCAGCAGTCCTCGGGGCAGGGGAATGGAGACCCAGTACTTC.

This clonotype showed up many times. This chain connects TRBV6-5 to TRBJ2-1, with 10 bases that match TRBD1. CDR3 length: 20 amino acids. After removal of 0 bases from V and 0 bases from J, the junction contained 11 bases not matched to a gene. Per the germline V gene, CDR1 is MNHEY and CDR2 is SVGAGI. The CDR3 coding sequence is TGTGCCAGCAGTTACTCCGGGACAGGGGCCGCTCTGCCCTCCTACAATGAGCAGTTCTTC. Protein product: CASSYSGTGAALPSYNEQFF.

The V gene is TRBV28, the J gene TRBJ1-6, with 7 bases matching TRBD1. The CDR3 is 15 residues long. The V gene's germline CDR1 is MDHEN and CDR2 SYDVKM. The trim removed 4 bases at V and 6 bases at J, leaving 6 bases unmatched. The CDR3 protein is CASSSVQGSNSPLHF. The CDR3, as DNA: TGTGCCAGCAGTTCAGTACAGGGGTCTAATTCACCCCTCCACTTT.

J is TRBJ1-4 and V is TRBV7-2, with D unclear. Germline V lookup: CDR1 SGHTA, CDR2 FQGNSA. Trimming took 6 bases from V and 5 from J, leaving 7 bases between them. The CDR3 totals 12 residues. The CDR3 loop is CASRAVNEKLFF. For the CDR3, the DNA is TGTGCCAGCAGGGCCGTAAATGAAAAACTGTTTTTT.

In the case of this clonotype: Germline and junction disagree at one end, which may indicate a read error. This chain links TRBV4-3 with TRBJ2-4; either TRBD1 or TRBD2 may fit D (5 bases each). There are 15 residues in the CDR3. The germline V gene encodes CDR1 LGHNA and CDR2 YSLEER. The CDR3 coding sequence is TGCGCCAGCAGCCAAGATAGGACAACTAGGAGTAGCTTTTTATTC. Translation gives CASSQDRTTRSSFLF.